This T cell receptor (beta chain) was captured by sequencing in a study of OX40 agonist ivuxolimab in advanced cancers. Overall study: In this cohort, patients received ivuxolimab, an agonistic anti-OX40 (CD134) antibody.

This clone was detected only a few times. The method was immunoSEQ multiplex PCR; TCRdb's version includes in-frame clones alone and lacks a portion of them. The sample has about 18,000 clones, about nine tenths seen once; the top ten hold roughly 49%. The specimen comprised CD4+ or CD8+ T cells sorted from blood, sampled in a trial of the OX40 agonist ivuxolimab. The sequence was collected from an adult with an advanced solid tumor such as melanoma, head and neck, liver or kidney cancer.

The CDR3 is CASNLAGSSYNEQFF. The CDR3 nucleotides read TGTGCCAGTAACCTAGCGGGGTCATCCTACAATGAGCAGTTCTTC. V usage is TRBV19 and J usage is TRBJ2-1; 9 bases fit TRBD2. The J segment lost 1 base and the V segment lost 7 bases, leaving 5 bases of the junction unmatched. The CDR3 spans 15 residues. The V gene's germline CDR1 is LNHDA and CDR2 SQIVND (reference sequence).